This T cell receptor (beta chain) was sequenced for a study of CD8 T cells in ankylosing spondylitis. Study-wide points: Among TCR beta sequences, a motif of several highly homologous variants appeared characteristic of ankylosing spondylitis blood. Some of these motif variants have turned up before, in reports on reactive arthritis synovial fluid and blood.

This clonotype was recorded a few times. Its antigen is undetermined. The CDR3 runs 16 residues. The ends lost 3 bases at V and 4 bases at J; junction bases unmatched: 3. From germline, CDR1 is MNHNS and CDR2 SASEGT. Each CDR3 protein is one row after TCRdb ran MiXCR on the 5' RACE reads. The repertoire holds 180,000 or so distinct CDR3 sequences, with approximately 10% as singletons. The sequenced sample consisted of blood, either unsorted or a sorted T cell fraction (not recorded which). The source is a male donor with ankylosing spondylitis or in good health (not recorded which). The chain links TRBV6-1 to TRBJ2-1, with 13 bases lining up with TRBD2. CDR3 loop: CASSEGTSGAYNEQFF. The CDR3, as DNA: TGTGCCAGCAGTGAGGGGACTAGCGGGGCTTACAATGAGCAGTTCTTC.